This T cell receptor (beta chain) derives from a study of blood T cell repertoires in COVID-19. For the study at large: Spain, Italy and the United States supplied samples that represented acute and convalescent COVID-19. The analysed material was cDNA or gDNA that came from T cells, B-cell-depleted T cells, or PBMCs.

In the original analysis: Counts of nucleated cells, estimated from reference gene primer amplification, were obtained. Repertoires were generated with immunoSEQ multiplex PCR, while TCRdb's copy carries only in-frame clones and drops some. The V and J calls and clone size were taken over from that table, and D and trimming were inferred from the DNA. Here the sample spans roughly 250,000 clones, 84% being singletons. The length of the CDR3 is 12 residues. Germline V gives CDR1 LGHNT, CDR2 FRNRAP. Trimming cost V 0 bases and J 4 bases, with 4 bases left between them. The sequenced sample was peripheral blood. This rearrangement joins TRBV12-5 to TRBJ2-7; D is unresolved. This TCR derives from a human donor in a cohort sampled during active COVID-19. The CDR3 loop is CASGLVLYEQYF. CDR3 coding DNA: TGTGCTAGTGGTTTGGTACTGTACGAGCAGTACTTC.